This T cell receptor (beta chain) was sequenced during a study of shared clonotypes between healthy human individuals. Study results and limitations: Generation probabilities were higher for clonotypes shared across all four sorted-subset donors than for unshared ones.

Worth noting for this clone: The antigen is unknown.

The CDR3 is 14 residues long. Germline-derived CDR1 and CDR2 are SQVTM and ANQGSEA. Study processing details: ImmunoSEQ yielded junction-only sequences lacking quality scores, so filtering differed. Method: immunoSEQ multiplex PCR; TCRdb's copy keeps in-frame clones and lacks some. For V, J and clone size, that table is used; D and trimming come from the DNA. The sample yields about 700,000 clones, approximately 79% seen once. The sequencing sample was made of memory CD4+ T cells sorted from blood. The subset: CD45RA-negative fraction. The sequence came from a woman in her twenties or thirties in good health. The V and J genes are TRBV29-1 and TRBJ2-5, with unresolved D. The DNA end is a closer match to TRBJ2-7, so the J assignment may be wrong. CDR3 region: CSGHPDGLAYEQYF. DNA of the CDR3: TGCAGCGGCCATCCGGACGGCTTAGCCTACGAGCAGTACTTC.